This TCR beta chain is from a study of T cell repertoires in ileal Crohn's disease. Looking at the study overall: Surgery for a complication: stricturing in around 60%, penetrating in about 40%.

Worth noting for this clone: What it binds is not known.

Findings of the study overall: Mucosal expansions were suggested to be mainly CD8 T cells.

Each sample's TCRB immunosequencing used about 470 nanograms of biopsy DNA. Profiling relied on immunoSEQ multiplex PCR, and the TCRdb table lists in-frame clones only, not all of them. The repertoire holds more than 12,000 clones, with less than 85% as singletons. V gave up 6 bases and J gave up 0 bases, with 9 bases separating them. The CDR3 loop spans 13 amino acids. The V gene's germline CDR1 is SGHRS and CDR2 YFSETQ. Sequenced material: ileal tissue. This chain connects TRBV5-1 to TRBJ1-1; D possibly corresponds to TRBD1 (5 bases). The TCR sequence derives from an adult with Crohn's disease. The CDR3 protein is CASKRGLNTEAFF. The CDR3 DNA sequence: TGCGCCAGCAAAAGGGGACTGAACACTGAAGCTTTCTTT. The variable domain in full, with the rest retrieved from reference TRBV5-1 and TRBJ1-1, is KAGVTQTPRYLIKTRGQQVTLSCSPISGHRSVSWYQQTPGQGLQFLFEYFSETQRNKGNFPGRFSGRQFSNSRSEMNVSTLELGDSALYLCASKRGLNTEAFFGQGTRLTVV.